The present T cell receptor (beta chain) was sequenced within a study of T-cell memory formation after mild COVID-19. Study results and caveats: For contracting clones, CD4+ ones sat mainly in CM and EM, CD8+ in EMRA.

Constant-segment primers and 5'RACE yielded cDNA libraries for TCR alpha and TCR beta, each carrying sample barcodes and UMIs. TCRdb ran MiXCR on the 5' RACE reads and lists one entry per CDR3 protein. The sample carries over 450,000 distinct CDR3 sequences, roughly 22% recorded once. Turning to this clonotype: Its matching antigen is unknown.

V dropped 6 bases and J dropped 5; count of bases not matched to a gene: 11. CDR3 length: 15 amino acids. Germline V gene lookup returns CDR1 LNHDA and CDR2 SQIVND (reference sequence). The receptor's source is an adult woman who had mild COVID-19 (a few samples of this study predate the infection). Cell type and time point are not known. Material for sequencing was PBMCs or a T cell subset sorted from them (not recorded which). This sequence joins TRBV19 and TRBJ2-3, with 7 bases lining up with TRBD2. CDR3 nucleotides: TGTGCCAGTAGGGATCTCCTGGGGGGGAGAGATACGCAGTATTTT. Translation gives CASRDLLGGRDTQYF.